This T cell receptor (beta chain) was sequenced in a study of blood T cells in healthy people across ages. Overall study findings and caveats: Higher naive T cell percentage went strongly together with higher TCR beta diversity.

As to this clonotype: The antigen is undetermined.

Next came a second PCR, run for about 7 to 12 cycles, which used a sample-barcoded 5' primer along with a J-beta primer mix. TCRdb redid the calling of the 5' RACE reads with MiXCR, one entry per CDR3 protein. Of under 1,000,000 distinct CDR3 sequences in the sample, 35% to 50% are singletons; the top ten hold about a sixth. Trimming removed 1 base from V and 1 base from J, with 7 bases in between. Germline loops: CDR1 LNHNV, CDR2 YYDKDF (reference sequence). The CDR3 totals 15 residues. Donors ranged from about 6 to 90 years old and were healthy Caucasians in Russia. This sequence was found in an elderly man in good health. Input material: blood. The chain combines TRBV15 with TRBJ2-2; D gene unclear. CDR3 bases: TGTGCCACCAGCAGAGCAACTCAGAACACCGGGGAGCTGTTTTTT. It translates to CATSRATQNTGELFF.